The 18 T cell receptor beta chains given below trace back to one sample, sequenced in a study of regulatory T cells in long-lasting Graves disease. Library construction for TCR beta used iRepertoire HTBI primers and Arm-PCR of CDR3 regions. TCRdb reprocessed the multiplex PCR reads via MiXCR and lists one record per CDR3 protein. The table records some 420,000 distinct CDR3 sequences, roughly 22% of them present only once. The sample's time point: persistent/refractory GD, antithyroid drugs over 5 years with positive TRAb. RNA extracted from PBMCs served as the sequencing template. The source material was peripheral blood mononuclear cells (PBMCs), sampled when the disease was refractory, from a patient treated with antithyroid drugs. These TCRs come from a female donor with Graves disease.

This clonotype has only a few counts. V gene TRBV30 combines with J gene TRBJ2-7; TRBD1 aligns across 7 bases. This CDR3 is built from 13 residues. The V gene's germline CDR1 is GTSNPN and CDR2 SVGIG (reference sequence). The junction had 4 bases not matched to a gene; V was cut back by 3 bases and J by 2 bases. In DNA, the CDR3 is TGTGCCTGGAGGAGGGACAGACCCTACGAGCAGTACTTC. Amino acid sequence: CAWRRDRPYEQYF. Drawing the rest from reference TRBV30 and TRBJ2-7, the complete variable domain is SQTIHQWPATLVQPVGSPLSLECTVEGTSNPNLYWYRQAAGRGLQLLFYSVGIGQISSEVPQNLSASRPQDRQFILSSKKLLLSDSGFYLCAWRRDRPYEQYFGPGTRLTVT.

This clonotype was observed a few times. The chain is built from TRBV29-1 and TRBJ1-1; TRBD1 aligns across 8 bases. This CDR3 comprises 13 residues. V trimming: 7 bases; J trimming: 0 bases; junction bases outside the gene matches: 4. CDR1 and CDR2 (germline): SQVTM, ANQGSEA. For the CDR3, the DNA is TGCAGCGGTGGACAGGGACTGAACACTGAAGCTTTCTTT. Amino acid sequence: CSGGQGLNTEAFF.

This clonotype occurred many times. The chain is built from TRBV7-2 and TRBJ1-2; no clear D gene. This CDR3 has 13 amino acids. CDR1 SGHTA and CDR2 FQGNSA come from the germline V gene. V dropped 3 bases and J dropped 3 bases, with 8 bases sitting between them. The DNA of the CDR3 is TGTGCCAGCAGCTTCGCTGCTGACTATGGCTACACCTTC. Amino acids: CASSFAADYGYTF. The full variable domain, completed using reference TRBV7-2 and TRBJ1-2, is GAGVSQSPSNKVTEKGKDVELRCDPISGHTALYWYRQSLGQGLEFLIYFQGNSAPDKSGLPSDRFSAERTGGSVSTLTIQRTQQEDSAVYLCASSFAADYGYTFGSGTRLTVV.

Points on this clonotype: A much larger clone differs by one base, so this may be a read error. The chain carries TRBV6-2 or TRBV6-3 and TRBJ2-2; D call uncertain. CDR1 is MNHEY, CDR2 SVGEGT, per germline. The CDR3 has 12 amino acids. The CDR3 spells CAGSWNTGELFF. The CDR3 DNA reads as TGTGCCGGCAGCTGGAACACCGGGGAGCTGTTTTTT.

This clonotype was detected many times. The gene calls are TRBV7-9 and TRBJ1-5; D gene unclear. The V and J ends lost 3 bases and 5 bases respectively, with 5 bases between them. Germline CDR1 reads SEHNR; CDR2 reads FQNEAQ (reference sequence). CDR3 size: 12 residues. This CDR3 reads CASSFQDQPQHF. In nucleotides, the CDR3 is TGTGCCAGCAGCTTCCAGGATCAGCCCCAGCATTTT.

The chain uses TRBV28 and TRBJ2-7; D is perhaps TRBD2 (5 bases). The length of the CDR3 is 15 residues. Trimming stripped 6 bases from V and 7 bases from J, with 22 bases between. CDR1 is MDHEN, CDR2 SYDVKM, per germline. CDR3: CASSLGGRRTGEQYF. DNA of the CDR3: TGTGCCAGCAGCTTAGGAGGTAGGCGCACGGGTGAGCAGTACTTC.

The CDR3 bases are TGCAGTGCTAGACCCGGGACAGGGGCGAACGAGCAGTACTTC. Protein sequence: CSARPGTGANEQYF. The V and J genes are TRBV20-1 and TRBJ2-7; 10 bases align to TRBD1. The trim removed 2 bases at V and 5 bases at J, leaving 6 bases unmatched. Per the germline V gene, CDR1 is DFQATT and CDR2 is SNEGSKA (reference sequence). This CDR3 is built from 14 residues.

This clonotype was detected a few times. The gene calls are TRBV5-5 and TRBJ1-1; possible D gene TRBD1, 6 bases. CDR3 size: 16 residues. Trimming cost V 1 base and J 1 base, with 14 bases left between them. CDR1 SGHKS and CDR2 YYEKEE come from the germline V gene (reference sequence). The DNA of the CDR3 is TGTGCCAGCAGCTTGCAGGGGCCTTACCCGAACACTGAAGCTTTCTTT. Its translation is CASSLQGPYPNTEAFF.

This clonotype was recorded many times. The genes are TRBV12-3 or TRBV12-4 and TRBJ1-2, with D possibly being TRBD1 (6 bases). Trimming removed 4 bases from V and 8 bases from J, with 11 bases in between. The CDR3 is 12 amino acids. CDR3 amino acids: CASSSGVVGYTF. For the CDR3, the DNA is TGTGCCAGCAGTTCAGGGGTAGTGGGCTACACCTTC.

The rearrangement joins TRBV6-1 to TRBJ1-2, with TRBD1 matching 7 bases. This CDR3 is 14 amino acids long. Germline CDR1 reads MNHNS; CDR2 reads SASEGT. The J segment lost 12 bases and the V segment lost 5 bases, leaving 15 bases of the junction unmatched. The CDR3 loop reads CASSPGQPDGGHTF. The CDR3 DNA is TGTGCCAGCAGTCCGGGACAGCCCGATGGGGGCCACACCTTC.

This clonotype showed up just a few times. The chain uses TRBV30 and TRBJ2-7, with 9 positions matching TRBD2. This CDR3 contains 13 residues. Per germline, CDR1 GTSNPN and CDR2 SVGIG (reference sequence). V trimming: 8 bases; J trimming: 1 base; junction bases outside the gene matches: 6. CDR3 sequence (DNA): TGTGCCGCCACAGCGGGAGGTTCCTACGAGCAGTACTTC. Translating gives CAATAGGSYEQYF.

The J gene is TRBJ2-5, the V gene TRBV9; no definite D call. Germline V gene sequence: CDR1 SGDLS, CDR2 YYNGEE. Trimming cost V 0 bases and J 5 bases, with 14 bases left between them. The CDR3 has 15 residues. The CDR3 spells CASSVGGSWAETQYF. Written as DNA, the CDR3 is TGTGCCAGCAGCGTAGGCGGCAGCTGGGCCGAGACCCAGTACTTC. Drawing the rest from reference TRBV9 and TRBJ2-5, the complete variable domain is DSGVTQTPKHLITATGQRVTLRCSPRSGDLSVYWYQQSLDQGLQFLIQYYNGEERAKGNILERFSAQQFPDLHSELNLSSLELGDSALYFCASSVGGSWAETQYFGPGTRLLVL.

The sample holds a few counts of this clonotype. This CDR3 is CASNGRKQETQYF. For the CDR3, the DNA is TGCGCCAGCAACGGACGGAAGCAAGAGACCCAGTACTTC. The J gene is TRBJ2-5, the V gene TRBV5-1; no firm D call. V lost 6 bases and J lost 2, with 11 bases in between. CDR1 is SGHRS and CDR2 is YFSETQ in the germline V gene. The CDR3 loop spans 13 amino acids. Looking up the rest from reference TRBV5-1 and TRBJ2-5 gives the full variable domain: KAGVTQTPRYLIKTRGQQVTLSCSPISGHRSVSWYQQTPGQGLQFLFEYFSETQRNKGNFPGRFSGRQFSNSRSEMNVSTLELGDSALYLCASNGRKQETQYFGPGTRLLVL.

This clonotype occurred a few times. The V and J genes are TRBV7-2 and TRBJ2-4, with D possibly matching TRBD2 (5 bases). The V end lost 0 bases, the J end lost 3 bases, and 12 bases lay between the germline ends. Germline CDR1 is SGHTA and CDR2 is FQGNSA. CDR3 length equals 16 residues. The CDR3 is CASSLAGEGNKNIQYF. CDR3 in DNA: TGTGCCAGCAGCTTAGCGGGAGAAGGGAACAAAAACATTCAGTACTTC.

The chain employs TRBV30 and TRBJ1-2, with D hard to call. This CDR3 is 13 amino acids long. The V end lost 4 bases, the J end lost 4 bases, and 13 bases lay between the germline ends. CDR1 GTSNPN and CDR2 SVGIG come from the germline V gene (reference sequence). CDR3 sequence: CAWNARGTYGYTF. CDR3 DNA: TGTGCCTGGAACGCCCGGGGTACCTATGGCTACACCTTC.

This clonotype was picked up a small number of times. V is TRBV13 and J is TRBJ1-1; D might be TRBD1 (6 bases). The CDR3 is 17 amino acids. The V end lost 2 bases, the J end lost 0 bases, and 16 bases lay between the germline ends. Germline values: CDR1 PRHDT, CDR2 FYEKMQ (reference sequence). The CDR3 bases are TGTGCCAGCAGCTTAAGGGGGGCGGGGATCATGAACACTGAAGCTTTCTTT. It yields the protein CASSLRGAGIMNTEAFF.

The table lists this clonotype with many counts. V is TRBV6-2 or TRBV6-3 and J is TRBJ2-7, with D possibly TRBD2 on 5 matching bases. Germline assignment: CDR1 MNHEY and CDR2 SVGEGT. The CDR3 covers 14 residues. Trimming took off 6 bases at V and 1 base at J, with 13 bases between the two ends. The CDR3 is CASSQRRGSYEQYF. DNA for the CDR3: TGTGCCAGCAGCCAACGACGGGGATCCTACGAGCAGTACTTC.

V gene TRBV19 combines with J gene TRBJ2-5; 14 nucleotides agree with TRBD2. Germline CDR1 LNHDA, CDR2 SQIVND (reference sequence). Trimming removed 5 bases from V and 5 bases from J; junction bases left unmatched: 10. This CDR3 spans 17 amino acids. CDR3 in amino acids: CASSSGGLAGVSETQYF. The DNA of the CDR3 is TGTGCCAGTAGTTCTGGGGGACTAGCGGGAGTCTCGGAGACCCAGTACTTC.